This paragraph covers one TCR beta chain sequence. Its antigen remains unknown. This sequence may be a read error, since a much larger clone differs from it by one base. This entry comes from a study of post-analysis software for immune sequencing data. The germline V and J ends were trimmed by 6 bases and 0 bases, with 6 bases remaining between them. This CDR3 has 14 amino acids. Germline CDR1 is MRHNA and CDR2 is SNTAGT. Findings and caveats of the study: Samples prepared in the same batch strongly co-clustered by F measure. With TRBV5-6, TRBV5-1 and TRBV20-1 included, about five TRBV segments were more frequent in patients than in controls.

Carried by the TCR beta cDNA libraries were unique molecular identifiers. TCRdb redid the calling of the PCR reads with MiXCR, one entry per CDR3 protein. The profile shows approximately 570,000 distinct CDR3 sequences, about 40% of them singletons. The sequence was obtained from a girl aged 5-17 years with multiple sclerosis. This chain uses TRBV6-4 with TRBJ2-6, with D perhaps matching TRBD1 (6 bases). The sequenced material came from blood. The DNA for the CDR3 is TGTGCCAGCAGGGACAGCTCTGGGGCCAACGTCCTGACTTTC. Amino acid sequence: CASRDSSGANVLTF.